The sequence of this TCR beta chain was determined in a study of blood T cells in healthy people across ages. The study, taken as a whole, reports: Across samples, TCR beta diversity tracked strongly with naive T cell percentage.

CDR3 length: 17 residues. Germline V gives CDR1 MNHEY, CDR2 SMNVEV (reference sequence). V gave up 5 bases and J gave up 0 bases, with 17 bases separating them. This clonotype turned up a few times. What it binds is unknown. It was with a sample-barcoded 5' primer and a J-beta primer mix that a second PCR of about 6 to 12 cycles was run. No fewer than 3 million CDR3-containing paired-end reads came from each sample. MiXCR was run by TCRdb on the 5' RACE reads, yielding one entry per CDR3 protein. Of fewer than 2 million distinct CDR3 sequences listed, 30% to 40% are singletons. Aged about 6 to 90, donors were systemically healthy Caucasians from Russia. Samples each yielded at least 5 micrograms of total RNA.

The chain employs TRBV27 and TRBJ2-4; TRBD1 is a possible D gene (6 bases). The sequenced material came from blood. The sequence came from a human donor in good health. CDR3 coding DNA: TGTGCCAGCAGTCCATCGACAGGCACCATAGCCAAAAACATTCAGTACTTC. Protein: CASSPSTGTIAKNIQYF.